One and the same sample provided the 12 T cell receptor beta chains below, sequenced in a study of T cells after yellow fever vaccination (dated by TCRdb to 2018 to 2020). The sample's treatment or condition, from its label and the paper: live attenuated yellow fever vaccine strain. The method behind the library was 5' RACE. The instrument was an Illumina NovaSeq 6000. TCRdb reran the public reads through fastp at Q25 and MiXCR, keeping productive beta chains. Records with the same CDR3 protein are collapsed into one entry carrying the most frequent genes and DNA. This sample gives some 340,000 distinct CDR3 sequences in total; roughly 10% of them show up just once. Approximately 3% of the sample is taken by the ten largest. The sample was CD4+ T cells sorted from PBMCs, taken 45 days after the yellow fever booster vaccination. These TCRs come from a man younger than 30 who received the YFV17D yellow fever vaccine.

The sample holds many counts of this clonotype. This chain uses TRBV11-2 with TRBJ2-3; TRBD2 aligns across 9 bases. Germline CDR1 and CDR2: SGHAT and FQNNGV. V shed 5 bases, J shed 2 bases, and the junction held 8 bases outside the gene matches. The CDR3 length is 16 residues. The CDR3, as DNA: TGTGCCAGCAGCGTAAGCGGGGGGACATCCACAGATACGCAGTATTTT. Translation gives CASSVSGGTSTDTQYF.

The gene calls are TRBV15 and TRBJ1-6; no reliable D call. Trimming removed 0 bases from V and 7 bases from J, with 10 bases in between. CDR1 is LNHNV and CDR2 is YYDKDF in the germline V gene (reference sequence). This CDR3 region has 15 residues. As DNA, the CDR3 is TGTGCCACCAGCAGAGATCACCCTACCAATTCACCCCTCCACTTT. It encodes CATSRDHPTNSPLHF.

This clonotype turned up a few times. The J gene is TRBJ1-5, the V gene TRBV11-2; D uncertain. V lost 5 bases and J 7 bases, leaving 15 bases between the germline ends. This CDR3 is 14 amino acids long. Germline V gives CDR1 SGHAT, CDR2 FQNNGV. The CDR3 is CASSKNPETQPQHF. In nucleotides, the CDR3 is TGTGCCAGCAGCAAGAATCCAGAAACCCAGCCCCAGCATTTT. Full variable domain (missing parts from reference TRBV11-2 and TRBJ1-5): EAGVAQSPRYKIIEKRQSVAFWCNPISGHATLYWYQQILGQGPKLLIQFQNNGVVDDSQLPKDRFSAERLKGVDSTLKIQPAKLEDSAVYLCASSKNPETQPQHFGDGTRLSIL.

The chain joins TRBV20-1 to TRBJ2-3; D is unclear. The germline V and J ends were trimmed by 6 bases and 1 base, with 11 bases remaining between them. Germline V gene sequence: CDR1 DFQATT, CDR2 SNEGSKA (reference sequence). The length of the CDR3 is 13 residues. Here the CDR3 DNA reads TGCAGTGCAACGTCCTGGGGCACAGATACGCAGTATTTT. Translation: CSATSWGTDTQYF.

The chain joins TRBV15 to TRBJ2-2; D possibly corresponds to TRBD2 (6 bases). The germline V gene has CDR1 LNHNV and CDR2 YYDKDF (reference sequence). Trimming pared 1 base from V and 6 bases from J, leaving 12 bases between. The CDR3 sequence is 15 residues long. DNA of the CDR3: TGTGCCACCAGCAGAGGGGGGGTATCCGCCGGGGAGCTGTTTTTT. Translated: CATSRGGVSAGELFF.

This clonotype occurred a few times. The chain joins TRBV25-1 to TRBJ2-4; 8 nucleotides align to TRBD1. This CDR3 contains 15 residues. After removal of 2 bases from V and 1 base from J, the junction contained 1 base not matched to a gene. Germline V CDR1 and CDR2: MGHDK, SYGVNS. The chain's CDR3 is CASSEQGAAKNIQYF. The CDR3, as DNA: TGTGCCAGCAGTGAACAGGGGGCGGCCAAAAACATTCAGTACTTC.

This clonotype was recorded a few times. This rearrangement joins TRBV7-2 to TRBJ1-2; D is possibly TRBD1 (5 bases). V gave up 4 bases and J gave up 4 bases, with 10 bases separating them. This CDR3 has 13 amino acids. Per the germline V gene, CDR1 is SGHTA and CDR2 is FQGNSA. Here the CDR3 reads CASSSGGGYGYTF. The CDR3 region has the DNA TGTGCCAGCAGCTCCGGGGGAGGCTATGGCTACACCTTC. The full variable domain, completed using reference TRBV7-2 and TRBJ1-2, is GAGVSQSPSNKVTEKGKDVELRCDPISGHTALYWYRQSLGQGLEFLIYFQGNSAPDKSGLPSDRFSAERTGGSVSTLTIQRTQQEDSAVYLCASSSGGGYGYTFGSGTRLTVV.

This clonotype was detected only a few times. This chain joins TRBV12-3 or TRBV12-4 and TRBJ2-3; TRBD1 aligns across 8 bases. The CDR3 runs to 16 residues. Losses at the gene ends were 5 bases for V and 1 base for J; bases not matched to a gene: 8. The CDR3 sequence: CASSPWTGFGTDTQYF. CDR3 sequence (DNA): TGTGCCAGCAGTCCTTGGACAGGGTTCGGCACAGATACGCAGTATTTT.

This clonotype was observed a few times. The J gene is TRBJ1-2, the V gene TRBV6-1; 7 bases match TRBD1. Germline V gene sequence: CDR1 MNHNS, CDR2 SASEGT. V shed 3 bases and J 2 bases; nucleotides not matched to a gene: 12. There are 17 residues in the CDR3. The CDR3, as DNA: TGTGCCAGCAGTGACTCACCATACGGGACAGTAAACTATGGCTACACCTTC. Protein sequence: CASSDSPYGTVNYGYTF.

This clonotype was observed a few times. This sequence joins TRBV4-1 and TRBJ1-5; perhaps TRBD1 as D (6 bases). Trimming cost V 1 base and J 4 bases, with 20 bases left between them. In germline, CDR1 is MGHRA, CDR2 YSYEKL. The CDR3 length is 18 residues. The CDR3 protein is CASSQALGTSSKNQPQHF. The CDR3 bases are TGCGCCAGCAGCCAAGCCCTGGGGACAAGCTCTAAGAATCAGCCCCAGCATTTT.

V usage is TRBV7-2 and J usage is TRBJ2-1; TRBD2 aligns across 8 bases. The CDR3 length is 16 residues. Germline V lookup: CDR1 SGHTA, CDR2 FQGNSA. Trimming at V came to 0 bases and at J to 9 bases, leaving 10 bases not matched to a gene. This CDR3 is CASSLARLALGGEQFF. The CDR3 DNA is TGTGCCAGCAGCTTAGCCCGACTAGCGCTGGGAGGTGAGCAGTTCTTC.

This clonotype was seen many times. The chain recombines TRBV7-2 with TRBJ1-1; D is unclear. The CDR3 has 16 residues. V was clipped by 1 base and J by 0 bases, with 12 bases between them. Germline lookup yields CDR1 SGHTA and CDR2 FQGNSA. The CDR3: CASSLVHGAMNTEAFF. The CDR3, as DNA: TGTGCCAGCAGCTTAGTGCATGGAGCAATGAACACTGAAGCTTTCTTT.